This TCR beta chain was documented in a study of T cells in Graves' hyperthyroidism and ophthalmopathy. It was RNA transcripts that yielded the amplified TCR beta CDR3 regions. In the first-round RT-PCR of the TCR CDR3, the HTBI primer set was used. TCRdb ran MiXCR on the multiplex PCR reads and lists one entry per CDR3 protein. The table shows about 520,000 distinct CDR3 sequences, with around a quarter occurring only once. J lost 7 bases, V lost 5 bases, and 4 bases had no gene match. The CDR3 has 12 residues. Germline V gives CDR1 MDHEN, CDR2 SYDVKM. A Clinical Activity Score of at least 3, a NOSPECS grade of at least 4 and a duration under 3 months were recorded in the ophthalmopathy patients. Uncontrolled infection, other autoimmune disease, pregnancy and lactation each barred patients from inclusion. PBMCs came from 9 to 10 ml fresh peripheral blood. General observations from the study: Separation of ophthalmopathy from stable hyperthyroidism was achieved by a 13 V-J model.

A word on this clonotype: Its antigen is as yet unknown.

The rearrangement uses TRBV28 and TRBJ2-5; TRBD2 matches 7 bases. Sequenced sample: blood. The TCR comes from a woman aged 25 to 45 with Graves' ophthalmopathy. The DNA for the CDR3 is TGTGCCAGCAGTACTAGCGCTTGGACCCAGTACTTC. It translates to CASSTSAWTQYF.